This TCR beta chain appears in the sequencing data of a study of T cell repertoires in cytomegalovirus infection. CDR1 is SGHNT, CDR2 YENEEA, per germline. The CDR3 is 14 residues long. V trimming: 4 bases; J trimming: 4 bases; junction bases outside the gene matches: 5. This clonotype appeared many times. The antigen remains unidentified. In TCRdb, the reads were re-called with MiXCR into one record per CDR3 protein. The data show approximately 590,000 distinct CDR3 sequences, under 45% seen once. The V call is TRBV11-3, the J call TRBJ2-3; 7 bases agree with TRBD2. The receptor's source is a human donor in good health (CMV status not recorded). Some clones in this sample may be carry-over from other donors' samples. This specimen consisted of cultured PBMCs, obtained from culture after CMV antigen stimulation. CDR3 protein: CASSYRLAPDTQYF. The CDR3 DNA is TGTGCCAGCAGCTATCGACTAGCCCCAGATACGCAGTATTTT.